The 14 T cell receptor beta chains listed next were all sequenced from one sample in a study of cytomegalovirus exposure and HLA in healthy donors. Sequencing used immunoSEQ multiplex PCR; TCRdb keeps in-frame clones, though not all of them. The sample holds 55,000 to 65,000 clones, roughly 96% seen once. The sample comprised PBMCs. The receptors shown here come from a woman between 18 and 29 years old in good health and CMV-seropositive.

The rearrangement links TRBV14 to TRBJ2-7, with a tentative D call TRBD1 (6 bases). CDR1 and CDR2 (germline): SGHDN, FVKESK. CDR3 size: 12 residues. The V and J ends lost 4 bases and 12 bases respectively, with 16 bases between them. The CDR3 loop reads CASSPGLQGPYF. CDR3 DNA: TGTGCCAGCAGCCCGGGCCTACAGGGTCCGTACTTC.

The V gene is TRBV25-1, the J gene TRBJ2-1, with TRBD2 matching 7 bases. From germline, CDR1 is MGHDK and CDR2 SYGVNS. The CDR3 contains 15 residues. The junction had 6 bases not matched to a gene; V was cut back by 4 bases and J by 3 bases. The CDR3 is CASSVSGTIYNEQFF. CDR3 bases: TGTGCCAGCAGTGTTTCCGGGACTATCTACAATGAGCAGTTCTTC.

The chain carries TRBV19 and TRBJ1-1, with D unresolved. The CDR3 length is 14 residues. V was trimmed by 5 bases and J by 2 bases, leaving 12 bases between them. CDR1 and CDR2 from the germline V gene are LNHDA and SQIVND (reference sequence). CDR3 DNA sequence: TGTGCCAGTAGTTATCGGGAAGGCAACACTGAAGCTTTCTTT. Its translation: CASSYREGNTEAFF. The variable domain in full, with the rest retrieved from reference TRBV19 and TRBJ1-1, is DGGITQSPKYLFRKEGQNVTLSCEQNLNHDAMYWYRQDPGQGLRLIYYSQIVNDFQKGDIAEGYSVSREKKESFPLTVTSAQKNPTAFYLCASSYREGNTEAFFGQGTRLTVV.

For this clone: This could be a read error, since a much larger clone is one nucleotide away. The chain recombines TRBV5-6 with TRBJ2-5; possibly TRBD2 for D (6 bases). Germline CDR1 is SGHDT and CDR2 is YYEEEE. This CDR3 is built from 15 residues. The V end was cut by 7 bases, the J end by 2 bases, with 18 bases between. The CDR3 DNA is TGTGCCAGCGCGGGACCAGCGAGGGAGCAAGAGACCCAGTACTTC. This encodes CASAGPAREQETQYF.

The rearrangement links TRBV6-1 to TRBJ1-2, with 10 positions matching TRBD1. There are 15 residues in the CDR3. CDR1 is MNHNS, CDR2 SASEGT, per germline. J gave up 4 bases and V 4 bases, and 6 bases lay outside the gene matches. CDR3 nucleotides: TGTGCCAGCAGTGCGAGACAGGGGGCGGGCTATGGCTACACCTTC. Translated, it gives CASSARQGAGYGYTF.

This clone was observed a single time. The chain has TRBV11-2 and TRBJ1-1; 7 nucleotides match TRBD1. CDR1 is SGHAT, CDR2 FQNNGV, per germline. The CDR3 extends over 13 amino acids. The V segment lost 4 bases and the J segment 4 bases; nucleotides outside the gene matches: 3. CDR3 sequence (DNA): TGTGCCAGCAGCTCAACAGGGGTCACTGAAGCTTTCTTT. Its protein is CASSSTGVTEAFF.

The V and J genes are TRBV11-2 and TRBJ2-2, with TRBD1 identical over 9 bases. With 5 bases clipped from V and 6 bases from J, the junction kept 7 bases outside the gene matches. From germline, CDR1 is SGHAT and CDR2 FQNNGV. The CDR3 contains 15 residues. CDR3 DNA sequence: TGTGCCAGCAGCCTTGGGACAGGGTGGTCCGGGGAGCTGTTTTTT. Translation gives CASSLGTGWSGELFF.

V usage is TRBV2 and J usage is TRBJ1-1; 10 bases fit TRBD1. This CDR3 comprises 15 residues. V lost 4 bases, J lost 6 bases, and 8 bases stayed unmatched. The V gene's germline CDR1 is SNHLY and CDR2 FYNNEI. The CDR3 nucleotides read TGTGCCAGCAGTGCCGGGACAGGGGTTAAGGCTGAAGCTTTCTTT. This encodes CASSAGTGVKAEAFF.

The chain recombines TRBV6-1 with TRBJ2-2; the D gene is possibly TRBD1 (5 bases). Trimming removed 1 base from V and 6 bases from J, with 12 bases in between. This CDR3 has 15 amino acids. Per the germline V gene, CDR1 is MNHNS and CDR2 is SASEGT. This chain's CDR3 is CASSEGQGSAGELFF. CDR3 sequence (DNA): TGTGCCAGCAGTGAAGGGCAGGGATCGGCCGGGGAGCTGTTTTTT.

J is TRBJ2-1 and V is TRBV9; TRBD2 matches at 10 bases. Germline V gives CDR1 SGDLS, CDR2 YYNGEE. This CDR3 region has 15 residues. With 2 bases clipped from V and 5 bases from J, the junction kept 4 bases outside the gene matches. The CDR3 reads CASSVGLAEHNEQFF. CDR3 nucleotides: TGTGCCAGCAGCGTCGGACTAGCGGAGCACAATGAGCAGTTCTTC.

CDR3 protein: CASSQETGQPQHF. CDR3 sequence (DNA): TGTGCCAGCAGCCAAGAGACAGGTCAGCCCCAGCATTTT. The J gene is TRBJ1-5, the V gene TRBV7-8; tentatively, D is TRBD1 (6 bases). V dropped 5 bases and J dropped 6 bases, with 11 bases sitting between them. The V gene's germline CDR1 is SGHVS and CDR2 FQNEAQ. This CDR3 is 13 amino acids long.

J is TRBJ1-2 and V is TRBV5-1; no reliable D call. V lost 0 bases, J lost 0 bases, and 9 bases lay in between. CDR3 size: 15 residues. Germline lookup yields CDR1 SGHRS and CDR2 YFSETQ. As DNA, the CDR3 is TGCGCCAGCAGCTTGGCCGAGGCAGCTAACTATGGCTACACCTTC. Translation: CASSLAEAANYGYTF.

The genes are TRBV5-4 and TRBJ1-1; maybe TRBD1 (6 bases). Germline V gives CDR1 SGHNT, CDR2 YYREEE (reference sequence). Trimming took off 5 bases at V and 0 bases at J, with 11 bases between the two ends. The CDR3 contains 14 residues. For the CDR3, the DNA is TGTGCCAGCAGAGAGACAGGTCTGAACACTGAAGCTTTCTTT. It is translated as CASRETGLNTEAFF.

The genes are TRBV28 and TRBJ2-7; D is perhaps TRBD2 (5 bases). Germline values: CDR1 MDHEN, CDR2 SYDVKM. V was cut by 4 bases and J by 2 bases, with 6 bases left in between. This CDR3 spans 12 amino acids. The CDR3 is CASSSTTYEQYF. The CDR3 region has the DNA TGTGCCAGCAGTTCGACTACCTACGAGCAGTACTTC. The complete variable domain, with remaining parts taken from reference TRBV28 and TRBJ2-7, reads DVKVTQSSRYLVKRTGEKVFLECVQDMDHENMFWYRQDPGLGLRLIYFSYDVKMKEKGDIPEGYSVSREKKERFSLILESASTNQTSMYLCASSSTTYEQYFGPGTRLTVT.